The entry that follows covers one TCR beta chain sequence. What it binds is not known. This specimen belongs to a study of T cell responses to AZD1222 COVID-19 vaccine. Produced via immunoSEQ multiplex PCR; TCRdb's table is partial and in-frame only. Of some 62,000 clones listed, 76% are singletons. Study-wide results and caveats: Recipients of AZD1222 seropositive at baseline numbered only six or seven. Possibly, clonal diversity was underestimated; donors were largely white British and included more females. The reported proportion of spike-specific TCRs targeting unmutated variant regions was nearly half.

Per the germline V gene, CDR1 is LGHDT and CDR2 is YNNKEL (reference sequence). CDR3 length equals 13 residues. V lost 0 bases and J lost 6, with 5 bases in between. The sequencing here drew on peripheral blood, taken on day 0 of AZD1222 vaccination. This sequence was found in an adult in good health. This chain joins TRBV3-1 (or the pseudogene TRBV3-2) and TRBJ2-2; TRBD1 might be the D (5 bases). CDR3 sequence: CASSQEGPGELFF. As DNA, the CDR3 is TGTGCCAGCAGCCAAGAGGGGCCCGGGGAGCTGTTTTTT.